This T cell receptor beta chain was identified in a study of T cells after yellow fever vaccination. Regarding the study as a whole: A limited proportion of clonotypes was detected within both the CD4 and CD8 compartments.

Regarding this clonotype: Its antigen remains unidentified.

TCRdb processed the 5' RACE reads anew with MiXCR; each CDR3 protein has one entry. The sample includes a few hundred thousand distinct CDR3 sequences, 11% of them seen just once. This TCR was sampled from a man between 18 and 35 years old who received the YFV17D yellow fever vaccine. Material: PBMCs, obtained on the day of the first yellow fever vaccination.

CDR3 in amino acids: CASSSSPHRAFF. CDR3 nucleotide sequence: TGTGCCAGCAGCTCGTCGCCTCACCGGGCTTTCTTT. The chain joins TRBV7-9 to TRBJ1-1; no clear D. With 4 bases removed from V and 11 bases from J, the gap between germline ends came to 14 bases. This CDR3 spans 12 amino acids. Germline V gene lookup returns CDR1 SEHNR and CDR2 FQNEAQ (reference sequence).